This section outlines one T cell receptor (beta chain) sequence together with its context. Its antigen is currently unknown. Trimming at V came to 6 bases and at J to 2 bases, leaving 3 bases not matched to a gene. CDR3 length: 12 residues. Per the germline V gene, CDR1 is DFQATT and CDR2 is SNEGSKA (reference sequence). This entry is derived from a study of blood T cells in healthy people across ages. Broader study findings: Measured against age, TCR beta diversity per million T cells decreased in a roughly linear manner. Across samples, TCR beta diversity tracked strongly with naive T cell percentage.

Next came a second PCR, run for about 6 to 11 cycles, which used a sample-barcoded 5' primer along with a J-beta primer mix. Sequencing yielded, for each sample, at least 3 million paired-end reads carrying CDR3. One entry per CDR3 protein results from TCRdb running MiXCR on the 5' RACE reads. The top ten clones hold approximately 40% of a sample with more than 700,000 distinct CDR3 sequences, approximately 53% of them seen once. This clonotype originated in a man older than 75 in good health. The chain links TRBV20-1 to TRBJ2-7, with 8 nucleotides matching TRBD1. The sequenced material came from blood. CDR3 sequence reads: CSARTGTYEQYF. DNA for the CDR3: TGCAGTGCACGGACAGGGACCTACGAGCAGTACTTC.